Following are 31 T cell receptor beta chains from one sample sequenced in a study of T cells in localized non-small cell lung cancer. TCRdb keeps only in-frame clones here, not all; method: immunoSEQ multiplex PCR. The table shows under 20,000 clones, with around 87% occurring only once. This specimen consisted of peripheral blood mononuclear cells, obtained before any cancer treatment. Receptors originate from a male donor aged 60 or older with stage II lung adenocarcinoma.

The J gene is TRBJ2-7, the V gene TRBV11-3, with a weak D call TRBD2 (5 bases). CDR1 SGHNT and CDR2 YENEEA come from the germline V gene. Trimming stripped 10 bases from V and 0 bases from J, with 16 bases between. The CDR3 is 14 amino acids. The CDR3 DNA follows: TGTGCCACCCCGGGCGGGCTGAGCTCCTACGAGCAGTACTTC. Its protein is CATPGGLSSYEQYF.

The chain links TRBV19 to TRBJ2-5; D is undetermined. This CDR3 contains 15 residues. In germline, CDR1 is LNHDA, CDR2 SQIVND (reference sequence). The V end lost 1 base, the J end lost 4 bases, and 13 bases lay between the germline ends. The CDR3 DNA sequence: TGTGCCAGTAGTATAGGGGCCGGACCAGGAGAGACCCAGTACTTC. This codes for CASSIGAGPGETQYF.

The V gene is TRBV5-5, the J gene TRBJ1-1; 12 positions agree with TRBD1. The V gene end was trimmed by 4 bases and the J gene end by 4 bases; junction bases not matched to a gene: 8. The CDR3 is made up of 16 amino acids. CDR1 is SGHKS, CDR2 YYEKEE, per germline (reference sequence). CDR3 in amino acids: CASSGPGQGAGTEAFF. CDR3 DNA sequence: TGTGCCAGCAGCGGCCCGGGACAGGGGGCCGGCACTGAAGCTTTCTTT.

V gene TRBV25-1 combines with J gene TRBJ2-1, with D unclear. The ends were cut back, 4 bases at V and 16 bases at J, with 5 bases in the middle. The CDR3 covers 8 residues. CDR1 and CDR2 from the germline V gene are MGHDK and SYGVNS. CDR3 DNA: TGTGCCAGCAGTGTTGGTTTCTTC. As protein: CASSVGFF.

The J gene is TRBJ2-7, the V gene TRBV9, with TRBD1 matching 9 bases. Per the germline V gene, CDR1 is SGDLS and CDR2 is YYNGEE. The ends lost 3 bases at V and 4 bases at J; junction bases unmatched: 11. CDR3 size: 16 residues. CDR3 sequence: CASSADPGQGPYEQYF. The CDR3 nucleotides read TGTGCCAGCAGCGCCGACCCGGGACAGGGTCCGTACGAGCAGTACTTC.

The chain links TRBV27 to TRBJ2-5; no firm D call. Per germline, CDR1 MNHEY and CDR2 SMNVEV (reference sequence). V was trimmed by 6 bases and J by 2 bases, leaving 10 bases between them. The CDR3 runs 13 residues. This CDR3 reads CASRKGWQETQYF. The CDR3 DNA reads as TGTGCCAGCAGAAAAGGGTGGCAAGAGACCCAGTACTTC.

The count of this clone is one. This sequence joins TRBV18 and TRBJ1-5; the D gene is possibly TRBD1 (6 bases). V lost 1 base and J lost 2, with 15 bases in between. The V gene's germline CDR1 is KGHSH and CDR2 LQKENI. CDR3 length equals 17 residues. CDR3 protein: CASSPQSGARGNQPQHF. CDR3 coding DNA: TGTGCCAGCTCACCACAATCGGGGGCCCGTGGCAATCAGCCCCAGCATTTT.

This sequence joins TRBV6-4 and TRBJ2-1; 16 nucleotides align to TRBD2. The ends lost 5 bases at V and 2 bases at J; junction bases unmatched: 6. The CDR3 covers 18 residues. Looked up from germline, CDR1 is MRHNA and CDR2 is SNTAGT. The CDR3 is CASSKGLAGGPPYNEQFF. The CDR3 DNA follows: TGTGCCAGCAGTAAGGGACTAGCGGGAGGGCCCCCCTACAATGAGCAGTTCTTC.

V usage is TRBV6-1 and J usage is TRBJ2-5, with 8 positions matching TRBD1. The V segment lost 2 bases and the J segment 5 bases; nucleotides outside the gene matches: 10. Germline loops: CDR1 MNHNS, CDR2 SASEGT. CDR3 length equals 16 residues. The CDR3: CASSEFGQGVEETQYF. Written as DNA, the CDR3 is TGTGCCAGCAGTGAATTTGGACAGGGAGTGGAGGAGACCCAGTACTTC.

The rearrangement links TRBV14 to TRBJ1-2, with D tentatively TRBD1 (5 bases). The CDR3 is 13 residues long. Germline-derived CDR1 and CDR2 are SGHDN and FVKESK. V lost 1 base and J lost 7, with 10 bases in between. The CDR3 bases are TGTGCCAGCAGCCAAGGGACATTTTTTGGCTACACCTTC. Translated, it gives CASSQGTFFGYTF.

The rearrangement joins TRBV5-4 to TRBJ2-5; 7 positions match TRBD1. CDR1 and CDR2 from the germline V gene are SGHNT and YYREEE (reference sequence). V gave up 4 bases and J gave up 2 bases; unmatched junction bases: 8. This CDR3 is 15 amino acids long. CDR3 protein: CASSPGGQQQETQYF. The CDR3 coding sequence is TGTGCCAGCAGCCCAGGGGGACAGCAGCAAGAGACCCAGTACTTC.

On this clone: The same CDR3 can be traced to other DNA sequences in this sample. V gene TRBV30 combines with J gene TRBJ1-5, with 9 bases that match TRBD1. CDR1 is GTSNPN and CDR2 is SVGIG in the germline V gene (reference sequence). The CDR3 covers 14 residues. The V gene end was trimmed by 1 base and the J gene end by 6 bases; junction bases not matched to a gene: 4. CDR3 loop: CAWSGTGDGQPQHF. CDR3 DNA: TGTGCCTGGAGTGGGACAGGGGATGGTCAGCCCCAGCATTTT. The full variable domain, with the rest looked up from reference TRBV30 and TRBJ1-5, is SQTIHQWPATLVQPVGSPLSLECTVEGTSNPNLYWYRQAAGRGLQLLFYSVGIGQISSEVPQNLSASRPQDRQFILSSKKLLLSDSGFYLCAWSGTGDGQPQHFGDGTRLSIL.

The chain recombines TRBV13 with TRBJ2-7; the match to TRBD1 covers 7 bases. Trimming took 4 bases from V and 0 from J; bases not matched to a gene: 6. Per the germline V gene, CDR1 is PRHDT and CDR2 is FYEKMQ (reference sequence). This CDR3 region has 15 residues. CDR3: CASSSTGLSSYEQYF. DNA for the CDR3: TGTGCCAGCAGCTCGACAGGGCTGAGCTCCTACGAGCAGTACTTC.

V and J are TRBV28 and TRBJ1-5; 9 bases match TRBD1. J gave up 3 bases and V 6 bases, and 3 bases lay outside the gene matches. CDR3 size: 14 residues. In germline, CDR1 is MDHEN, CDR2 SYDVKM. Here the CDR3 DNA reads TGTGCCAGCAGGACAGGGGGTTACAATCAGCCCCAGCATTTT. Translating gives CASRTGGYNQPQHF.

The CDR3, as DNA: TGTGCCAGCTCAGGGGGAGACGAGCAGTACTTC. As protein: CASSGGDEQYF. The chain uses TRBV18 and TRBJ2-7; D is possibly TRBD1 or TRBD2 (5 bases each). Deletions cut 5 bases from V and 5 bases from J, with 7 bases between. CDR1 is KGHSH, CDR2 LQKENI, per germline. The CDR3 consists of 11 residues.

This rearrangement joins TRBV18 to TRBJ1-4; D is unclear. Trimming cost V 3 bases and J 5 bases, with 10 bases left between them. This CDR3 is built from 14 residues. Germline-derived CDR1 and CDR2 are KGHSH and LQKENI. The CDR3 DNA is TGTGCCAGCTCACCCGACAATGTCAATGAAAAACTGTTTTTT. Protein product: CASSPDNVNEKLFF.

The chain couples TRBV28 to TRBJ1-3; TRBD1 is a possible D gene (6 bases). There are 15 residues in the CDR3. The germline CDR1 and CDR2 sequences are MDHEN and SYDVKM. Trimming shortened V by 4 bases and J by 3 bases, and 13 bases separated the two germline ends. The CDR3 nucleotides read TGTGCCAGCAGTTCAGGGGATCTGGATGGAAACACCATATATTTT. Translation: CASSSGDLDGNTIYF.

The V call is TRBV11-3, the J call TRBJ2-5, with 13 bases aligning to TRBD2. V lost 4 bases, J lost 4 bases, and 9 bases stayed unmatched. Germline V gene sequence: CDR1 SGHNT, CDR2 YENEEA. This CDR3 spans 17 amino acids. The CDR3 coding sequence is TGTGCCAGCAGCTCTATGGGACTAGCGGGAACGGGAGAGACCCAGTACTTC. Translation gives CASSSMGLAGTGETQYF.

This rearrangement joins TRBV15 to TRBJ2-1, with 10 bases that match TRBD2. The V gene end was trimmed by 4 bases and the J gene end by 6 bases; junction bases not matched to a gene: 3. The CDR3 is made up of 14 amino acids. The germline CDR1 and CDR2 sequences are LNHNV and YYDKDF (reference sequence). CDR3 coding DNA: TGTGCCACCAGCAAAGCGGGAGGGCCCAATGAGCAGTTCTTC. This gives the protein CATSKAGGPNEQFF. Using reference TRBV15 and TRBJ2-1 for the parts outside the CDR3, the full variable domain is DAMVIQNPRYQVTQFGKPVTLSCSQTLNHNVMYWYQQKSSQAPKLLFHYYDKDFNNEADTPDNFQSRRPNTSFCFLDIRSPGLGDTAMYLCATSKAGGPNEQFFGPGTRLTVL.

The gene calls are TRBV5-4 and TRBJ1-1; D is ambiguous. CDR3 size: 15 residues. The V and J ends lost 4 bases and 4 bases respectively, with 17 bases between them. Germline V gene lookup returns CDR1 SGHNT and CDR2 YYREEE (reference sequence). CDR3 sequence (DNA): TGTGCCAGCAGCGCTCGGTCATCCTTGGGCACTGAAGCTTTCTTT. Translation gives CASSARSSLGTEAFF.

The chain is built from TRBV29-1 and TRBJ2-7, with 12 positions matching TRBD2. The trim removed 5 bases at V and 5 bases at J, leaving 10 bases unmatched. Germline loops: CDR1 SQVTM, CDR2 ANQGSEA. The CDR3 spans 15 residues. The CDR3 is CSVLLAGGVRDEQYF. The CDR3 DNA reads TGCAGCGTTCTCCTAGCGGGAGGGGTCCGGGACGAGCAGTACTTC.

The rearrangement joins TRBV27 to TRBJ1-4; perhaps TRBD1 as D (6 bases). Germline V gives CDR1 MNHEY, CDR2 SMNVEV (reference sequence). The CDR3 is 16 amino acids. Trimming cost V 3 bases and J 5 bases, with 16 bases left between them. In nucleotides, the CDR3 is TGTGCCAGCAGTTTGGGCAGGGGAAAGGCAAATGAAAAACTGTTTTTT. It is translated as CASSLGRGKANEKLFF. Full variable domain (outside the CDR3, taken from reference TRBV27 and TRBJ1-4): EAQVTQNPRYLITVTGKKLTVTCSQNMNHEYMSWYRQDPGLGLRQIYYSMNVEVTDKGDVPEGYKVSRKEKRNFPLILESPSPNQTSLYFCASSLGRGKANEKLFFGSGTQLSVL.

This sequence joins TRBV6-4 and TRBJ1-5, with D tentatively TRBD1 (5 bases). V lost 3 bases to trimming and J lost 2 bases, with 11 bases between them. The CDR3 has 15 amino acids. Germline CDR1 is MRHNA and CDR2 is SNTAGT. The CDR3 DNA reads TGTGCCAGCAGTGAGTGGGGGGTAGGCAATCAGCCCCAGCATTTT. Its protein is CASSEWGVGNQPQHF.

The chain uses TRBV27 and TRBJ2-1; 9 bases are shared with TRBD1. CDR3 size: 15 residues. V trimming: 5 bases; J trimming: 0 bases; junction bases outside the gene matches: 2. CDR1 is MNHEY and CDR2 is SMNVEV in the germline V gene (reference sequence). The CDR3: CASSQDRGSYNEQFF. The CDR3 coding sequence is TGTGCCAGCAGTCAGGACAGGGGCTCCTACAATGAGCAGTTCTTC.

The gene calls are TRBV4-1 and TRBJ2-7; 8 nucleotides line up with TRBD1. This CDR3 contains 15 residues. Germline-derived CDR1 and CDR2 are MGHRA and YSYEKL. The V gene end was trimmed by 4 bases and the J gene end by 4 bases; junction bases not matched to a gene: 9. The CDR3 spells CASSPWTGTTYEQYF. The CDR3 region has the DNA TGCGCCAGCAGCCCGTGGACAGGGACGACATACGAGCAGTACTTC.

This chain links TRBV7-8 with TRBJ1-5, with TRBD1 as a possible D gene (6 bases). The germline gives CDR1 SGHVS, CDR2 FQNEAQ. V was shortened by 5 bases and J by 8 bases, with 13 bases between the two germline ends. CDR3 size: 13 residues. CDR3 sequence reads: CASSTGTREPQHF. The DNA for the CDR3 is TGTGCCAGCAGCACCGGGACACGGGAGCCCCAGCATTTT.

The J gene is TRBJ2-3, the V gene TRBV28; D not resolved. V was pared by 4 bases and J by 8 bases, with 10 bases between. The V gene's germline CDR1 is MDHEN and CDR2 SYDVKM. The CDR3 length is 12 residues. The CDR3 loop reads CASSSGPSTQYF. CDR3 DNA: TGTGCCAGCAGTTCGGGCCCATCTACGCAGTATTTT.

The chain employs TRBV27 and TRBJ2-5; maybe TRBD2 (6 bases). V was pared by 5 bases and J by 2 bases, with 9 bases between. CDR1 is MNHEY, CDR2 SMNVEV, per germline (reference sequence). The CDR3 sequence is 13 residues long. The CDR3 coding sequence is TGTGCCAGCAGTCTGCGGGGTCAAGAGACCCAGTACTTC. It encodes CASSLRGQETQYF.

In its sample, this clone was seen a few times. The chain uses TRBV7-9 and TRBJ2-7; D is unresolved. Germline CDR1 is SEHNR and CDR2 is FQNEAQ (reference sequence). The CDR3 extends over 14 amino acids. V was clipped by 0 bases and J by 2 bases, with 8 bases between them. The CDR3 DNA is TGTGCCAGCAGCTTAGCGAGAGCCCCCTACGAGCAGTACTTC. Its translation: CASSLARAPYEQYF.

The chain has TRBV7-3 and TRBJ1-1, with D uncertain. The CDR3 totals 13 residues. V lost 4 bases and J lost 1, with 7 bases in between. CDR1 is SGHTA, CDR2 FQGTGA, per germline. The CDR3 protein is CASSSGGNTEAFF. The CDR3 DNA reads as TGTGCCAGCAGCTCCGGCGGGAACACTGAAGCTTTCTTT.

CDR3 bases: TGTGCCAGCAGCTTTGGCGGGAGCTACGAGCAGTACTTC. Protein product: CASSFGGSYEQYF. This chain connects TRBV7-8 to TRBJ2-7; 7 bases line up with TRBD2. V shed 3 bases, J shed 3 bases, and the junction held 2 bases outside the gene matches. The CDR3 loop spans 13 amino acids. The germline V gene has CDR1 SGHVS and CDR2 FQNEAQ.